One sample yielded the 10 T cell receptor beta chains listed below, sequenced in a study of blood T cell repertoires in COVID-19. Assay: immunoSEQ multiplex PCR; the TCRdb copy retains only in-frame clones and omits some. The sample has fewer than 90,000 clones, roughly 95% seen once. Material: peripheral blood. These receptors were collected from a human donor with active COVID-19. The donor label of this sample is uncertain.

The chain's CDR3 is CAISEGTGVHEQYF. CDR3 bases: TGTGCCATCAGTGAAGGGACAGGGGTCCACGAGCAGTACTTC. The J gene is TRBJ2-7, the V gene TRBV10-3; 10 nucleotides agree with TRBD1. J gave up 5 bases and V 3 bases, and 4 bases lay outside the gene matches. The germline CDR1 and CDR2 sequences are ENHRY and SYGVKD. CDR3 length: 14 residues.

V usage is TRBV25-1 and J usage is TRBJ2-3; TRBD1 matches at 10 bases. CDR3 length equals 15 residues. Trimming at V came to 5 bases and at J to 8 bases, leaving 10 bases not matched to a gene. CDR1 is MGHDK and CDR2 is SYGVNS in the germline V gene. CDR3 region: CASSTRDRGASTQYF. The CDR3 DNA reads TGTGCCAGCAGTACCCGGGACAGGGGAGCAAGTACGCAGTATTTT.

The chain's CDR3 is CASSPGQGATYEQYF. In DNA form, the CDR3 reads TGTGCCAGCAGCCCCGGGCAGGGGGCTACCTACGAGCAGTACTTC. The chain recombines TRBV7-2 with TRBJ2-7; 8 bases align to TRBD1. Germline V gene sequence: CDR1 SGHTA, CDR2 FQGNSA. There are 15 residues in the CDR3. J lost 2 bases, V lost 5 bases, and 8 bases had no gene match.

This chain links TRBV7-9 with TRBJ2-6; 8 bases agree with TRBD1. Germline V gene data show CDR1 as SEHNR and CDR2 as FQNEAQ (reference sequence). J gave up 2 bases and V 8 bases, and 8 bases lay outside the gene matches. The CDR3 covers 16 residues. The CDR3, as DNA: TGTGCCAGCTTAAAGCAGGGGGCGCCTGGGGCCAACGTCCTGACTTTC. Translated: CASLKQGAPGANVLTF.

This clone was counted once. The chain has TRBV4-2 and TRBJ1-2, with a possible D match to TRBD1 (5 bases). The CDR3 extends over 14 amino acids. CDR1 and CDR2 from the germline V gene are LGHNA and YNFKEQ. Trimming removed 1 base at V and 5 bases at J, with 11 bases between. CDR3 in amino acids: CASSQAGSSYGYTF. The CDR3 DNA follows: TGTGCCAGCAGCCAAGCAGGGTCTAGTTATGGCTACACCTTC.

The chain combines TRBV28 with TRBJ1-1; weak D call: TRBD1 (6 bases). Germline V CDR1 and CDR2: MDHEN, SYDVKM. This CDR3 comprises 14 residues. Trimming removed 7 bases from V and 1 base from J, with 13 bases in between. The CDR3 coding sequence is TGTGCCAGCACCTCCGGGACACCGAACACTGAAGCTTTCTTT. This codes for CASTSGTPNTEAFF. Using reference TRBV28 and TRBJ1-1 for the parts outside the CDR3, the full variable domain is DVKVTQSSRYLVKRTGEKVFLECVQDMDHENMFWYRQDPGLGLRLIYFSYDVKMKEKGDIPEGYSVSREKKERFSLILESASTNQTSMYLCASTSGTPNTEAFFGQGTRLTVV.

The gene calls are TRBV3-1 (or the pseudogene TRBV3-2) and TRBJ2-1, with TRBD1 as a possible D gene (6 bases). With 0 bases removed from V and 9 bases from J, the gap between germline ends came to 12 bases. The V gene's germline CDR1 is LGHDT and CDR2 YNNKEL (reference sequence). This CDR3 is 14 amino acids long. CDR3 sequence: CASSQDFRGGEQFF. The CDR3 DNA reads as TGTGCCAGCAGCCAAGATTTTCGAGGGGGTGAGCAGTTCTTC.

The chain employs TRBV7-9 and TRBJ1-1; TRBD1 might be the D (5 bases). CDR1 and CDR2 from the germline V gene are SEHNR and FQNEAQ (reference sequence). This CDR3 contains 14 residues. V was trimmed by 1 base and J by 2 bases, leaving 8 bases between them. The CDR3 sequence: CASSLVQGNTEAFF. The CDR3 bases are TGTGCCAGCAGCTTAGTCCAGGGTAACACTGAAGCTTTCTTT. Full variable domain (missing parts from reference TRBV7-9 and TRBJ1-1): DTGVSQNPRHKITKRGQNVTFRCDPISEHNRLYWYRQTLGQGPEFLTYFQNEAQLEKSRLLSDRFSAERPKGSFSTLEIQRTEQGDSAMYLCASSLVQGNTEAFFGQGTRLTVV.

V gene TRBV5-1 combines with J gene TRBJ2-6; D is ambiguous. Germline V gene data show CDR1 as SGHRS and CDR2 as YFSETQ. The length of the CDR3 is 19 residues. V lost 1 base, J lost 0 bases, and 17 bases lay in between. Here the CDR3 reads CASSLRFTSQDSGANVLTF. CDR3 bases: TGCGCCAGCAGCTTGCGTTTTACATCGCAGGACTCTGGGGCCAACGTCCTGACTTTC.

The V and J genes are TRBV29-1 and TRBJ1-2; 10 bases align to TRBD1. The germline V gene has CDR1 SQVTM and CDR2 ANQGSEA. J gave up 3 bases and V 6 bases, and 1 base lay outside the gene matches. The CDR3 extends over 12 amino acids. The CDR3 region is CSVGTGDYGYTF. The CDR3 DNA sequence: TGCAGCGTCGGGACAGGGGACTATGGCTACACCTTC.